This T cell receptor (beta chain) was recovered during a study of breast tumors, draining lymph nodes, adjacent tissues. Many counts were recorded for this clonotype. Antigen specificity is unknown. Axillary draining lymph nodes of breast cancer patients supplied the node samples. Broader study findings: Data fit most tumor T cells coming from lymph node, expanding in tumor. Data only fit, rather than demonstrated, lymph node origin of most tumor T cells. Tumor repertoires ranked between lymph nodes and nontumor tissue in diversity, with V and J gene preferences.

This CDR3 has 13 amino acids. Per the germline V gene, CDR1 is SGHNT and CDR2 is YENEEA. V dropped 5 bases and J dropped 4; count of bases not matched to a gene: 3. TCRdb ran MiXCR on the multiplex PCR reads and lists one entry per CDR3 protein. The sample has over 150,000 distinct CDR3 sequences, approximately 33% seen once. The genes are TRBV11-3 and TRBJ2-7; 9 bases align to TRBD1. The specimen sequenced was axillary lymph node tissue. This clonotype was sampled from a female donor with breast cancer. Some clones in this sample may be carry-over from other donors' samples. This CDR3 reads CASSPGQGYEQYF. CDR3 DNA: TGTGCCAGCAGCCCAGGACAGGGGTACGAGCAGTACTTC.